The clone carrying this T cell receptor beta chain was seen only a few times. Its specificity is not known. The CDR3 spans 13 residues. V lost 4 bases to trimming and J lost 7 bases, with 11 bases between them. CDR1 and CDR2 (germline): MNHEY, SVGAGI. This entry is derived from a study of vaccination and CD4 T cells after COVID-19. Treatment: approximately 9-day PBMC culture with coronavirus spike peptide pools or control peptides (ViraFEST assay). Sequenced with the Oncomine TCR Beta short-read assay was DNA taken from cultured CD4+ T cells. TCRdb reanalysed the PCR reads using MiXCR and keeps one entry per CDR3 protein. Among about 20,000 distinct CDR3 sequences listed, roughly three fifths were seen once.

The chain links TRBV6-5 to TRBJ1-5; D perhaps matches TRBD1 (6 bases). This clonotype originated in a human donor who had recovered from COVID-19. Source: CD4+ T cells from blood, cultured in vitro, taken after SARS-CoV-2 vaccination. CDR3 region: CASSSQGNQPQHF. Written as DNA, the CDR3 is TGTGCCAGCAGTTCACAGGGAAACCAGCCCCAGCATTTT.